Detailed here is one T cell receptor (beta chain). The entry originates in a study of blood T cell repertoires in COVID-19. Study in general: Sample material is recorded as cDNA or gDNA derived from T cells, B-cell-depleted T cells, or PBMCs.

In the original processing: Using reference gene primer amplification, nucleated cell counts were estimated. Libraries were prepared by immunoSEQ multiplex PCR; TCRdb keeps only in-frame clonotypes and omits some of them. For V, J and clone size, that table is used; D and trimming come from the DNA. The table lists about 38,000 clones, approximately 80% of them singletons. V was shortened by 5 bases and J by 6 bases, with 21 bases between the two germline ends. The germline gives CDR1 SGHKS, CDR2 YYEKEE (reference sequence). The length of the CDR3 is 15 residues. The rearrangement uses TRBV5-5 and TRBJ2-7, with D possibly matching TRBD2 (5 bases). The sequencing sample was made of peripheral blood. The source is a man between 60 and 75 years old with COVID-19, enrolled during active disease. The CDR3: CASSPWAGTEGEQYF. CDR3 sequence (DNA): TGTGCCAGCAGTCCCTGGGCGGGCACCGAGGGCGAGCAGTACTTC.